This TCR beta chain was recovered during a study of blood T cell repertoires in COVID-19. Whole-study context: COVID-19 samples from acute and convalescent phases originated in the United States, Italy and Spain. In each case, the material was cDNA or gDNA derived from T cells, B-cell-depleted T cells, or PBMCs.

Study processing details: The assay estimated nucleated cells by amplifying reference gene primers. TCRdb's copy holds only in-frame clones and misses some; the assay was immunoSEQ multiplex PCR. V and J calls and clone size come straight from that table; D and trimming were deduced from the DNA. The table records more than 50,000 clones, approximately 91% of them present only once. Germline assignment: CDR1 DFQATT and CDR2 SNEGSKA (reference sequence). Trimming removed 5 bases from V and 6 bases from J, with 7 bases in between. This CDR3 spans 11 amino acids. The material sequenced was peripheral blood. The gene calls are TRBV20-1 and TRBJ2-2; no definite D call. This sequence originates from a human donor in a cohort sampled during active COVID-19. The CDR3 region is CSADAAGELFF. CDR3 bases: TGCAGTGCTGACGCGGCCGGGGAGCTGTTTTTT.